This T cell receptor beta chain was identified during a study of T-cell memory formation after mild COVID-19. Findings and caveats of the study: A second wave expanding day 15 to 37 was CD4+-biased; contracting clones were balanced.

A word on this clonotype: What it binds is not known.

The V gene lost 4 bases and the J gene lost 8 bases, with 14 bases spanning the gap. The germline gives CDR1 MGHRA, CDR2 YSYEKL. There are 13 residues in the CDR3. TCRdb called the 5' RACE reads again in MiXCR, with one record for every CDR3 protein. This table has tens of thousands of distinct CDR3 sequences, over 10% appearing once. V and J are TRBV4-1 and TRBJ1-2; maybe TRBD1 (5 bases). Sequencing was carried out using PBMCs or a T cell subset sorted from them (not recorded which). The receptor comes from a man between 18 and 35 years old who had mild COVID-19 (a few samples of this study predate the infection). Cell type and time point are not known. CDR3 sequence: CASSPPVGDGYTF. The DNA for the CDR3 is TGCGCCAGCAGCCCTCCGGTGGGGGACGGCTACACCTTC.